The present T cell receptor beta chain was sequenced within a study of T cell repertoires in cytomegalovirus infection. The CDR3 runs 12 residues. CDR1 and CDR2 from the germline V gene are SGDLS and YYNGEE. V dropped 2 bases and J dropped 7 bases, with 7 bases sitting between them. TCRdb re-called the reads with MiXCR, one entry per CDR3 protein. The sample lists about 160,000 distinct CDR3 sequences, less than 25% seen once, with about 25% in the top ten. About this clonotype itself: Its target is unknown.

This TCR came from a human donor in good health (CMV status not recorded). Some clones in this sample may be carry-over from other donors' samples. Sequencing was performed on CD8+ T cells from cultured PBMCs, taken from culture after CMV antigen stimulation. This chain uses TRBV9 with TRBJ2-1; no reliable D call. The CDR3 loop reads CASSVPGNEQFF. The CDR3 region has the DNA TGTGCCAGCAGCGTTCCCGGGAATGAGCAGTTCTTC.